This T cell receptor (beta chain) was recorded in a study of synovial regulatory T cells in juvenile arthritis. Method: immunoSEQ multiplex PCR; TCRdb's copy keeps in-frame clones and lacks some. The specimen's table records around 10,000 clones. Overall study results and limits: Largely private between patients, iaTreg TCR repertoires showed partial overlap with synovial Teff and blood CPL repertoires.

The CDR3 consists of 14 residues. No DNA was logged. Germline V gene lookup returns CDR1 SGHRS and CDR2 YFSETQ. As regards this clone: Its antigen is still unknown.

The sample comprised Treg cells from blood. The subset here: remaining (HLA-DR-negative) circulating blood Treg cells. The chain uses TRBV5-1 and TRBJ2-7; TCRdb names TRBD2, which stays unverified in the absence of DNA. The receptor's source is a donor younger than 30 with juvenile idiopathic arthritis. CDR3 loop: CASREAVLGNEQYF.